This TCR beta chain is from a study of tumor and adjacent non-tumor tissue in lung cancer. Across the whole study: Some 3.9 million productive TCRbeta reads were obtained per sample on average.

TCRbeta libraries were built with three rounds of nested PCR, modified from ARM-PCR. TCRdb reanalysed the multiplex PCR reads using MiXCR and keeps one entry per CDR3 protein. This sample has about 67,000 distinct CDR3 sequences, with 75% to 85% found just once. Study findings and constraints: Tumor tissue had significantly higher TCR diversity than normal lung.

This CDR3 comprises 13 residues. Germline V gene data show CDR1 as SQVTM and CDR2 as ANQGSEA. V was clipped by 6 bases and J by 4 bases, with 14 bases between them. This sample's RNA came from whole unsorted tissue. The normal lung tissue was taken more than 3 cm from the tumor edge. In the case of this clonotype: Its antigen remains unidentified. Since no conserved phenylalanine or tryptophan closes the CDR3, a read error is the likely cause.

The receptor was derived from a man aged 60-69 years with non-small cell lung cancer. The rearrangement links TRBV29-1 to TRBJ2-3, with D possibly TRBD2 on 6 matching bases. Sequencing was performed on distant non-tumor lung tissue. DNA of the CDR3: TGCAGCGTCGGTAAGCGGGTTGCAGATACGCAGTATTTG. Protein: CSVGKRVADTQYL.